The 10 T cell receptor beta chains listed next were all sequenced from one sample in a study of T cells in Graves' hyperthyroidism and ophthalmopathy (dated by TCRdb to the late 2010s). Library construction relied on multiplex PCR. Sequenced on an Illumina HiSeq 2000. Amplification of TCR beta CDR3 regions was carried out from RNA transcripts. The TCR CDR3 was subjected to a first round of RT-PCR using the HTBI primer set and the Qiagen OneStep RT-PCR kit. Using fastp trimming at Q25 and MiXCR clonotype assembly, TCRdb reanalyzed the public sequencing data and kept in-frame beta chains. Each entry merges the rows of one CDR3 protein and shows their most common DNA and genes. Counted in this sample were over 350,000 distinct CDR3 sequences; roughly 20% of them appeared once. Over 35% of the sample rests with the top ten. The sequenced material came from blood. The receptors stem from a man aged 18 to 29 with Graves' ophthalmopathy.

This clonotype occurred a few times. The rearrangement links TRBV9 to TRBJ1-5, with 8 bases identical to TRBD1. With V trimmed by 4 bases and J by 6 bases, 9 bases remained unmatched. The CDR3 sequence is 15 residues long. Germline CDR1 and CDR2: SGDLS and YYNGEE. The DNA for the CDR3 is TGTGCCAGCAGCTCGGGCGTAGACAGGGGTCAGCCCCAGCATTTT. It encodes CASSSGVDRGQPQHF. Based on the CDR3 plus reference TRBV9 and TRBJ1-5, the full variable domain is DSGVTQTPKHLITATGQRVTLRCSPRSGDLSVYWYQQSLDQGLQFLIQYYNGEERAKGNILERFSAQQFPDLHSELNLSSLELGDSALYFCASSSGVDRGQPQHFGDGTRLSIL.

This clonotype was seen a handful of times. The rearrangement uses TRBV29-1 and TRBJ2-7; D may match TRBD1 or TRBD2 (5 bases each). This CDR3 is built from 15 residues. Trimming removed 3 bases at V and 0 bases at J, with 15 bases between. Germline values: CDR1 SQVTM, CDR2 ANQGSEA. CDR3 nucleotide sequence: TGCAGCGTTGATATCTTTGGGACGGACTCCTACGAGCAGTACTTC. As protein: CSVDIFGTDSYEQYF.

This clonotype turned up a few times. The chain has TRBV6-1 and TRBJ2-2, with 14 bases that match TRBD2. This CDR3 is 16 amino acids long. Trimming at V came to 6 bases and at J to 3 bases, leaving 3 bases not matched to a gene. Germline assignment: CDR1 MNHNS and CDR2 SASEGT. The CDR3 loop is CASSRGLAGDTGELFF. The CDR3 region has the DNA TGTGCCAGCAGCCGGGGACTAGCGGGGGACACCGGGGAGCTGTTTTTT.

This clonotype was counted ten times or more. This sequence joins TRBV7-9 and TRBJ1-2; weak D call: TRBD1 (5 bases). CDR1 is SEHNR, CDR2 FQNEAQ, per germline (reference sequence). CDR3 length: 13 residues. V lost 1 base, J lost 4 bases, and 7 bases lay in between. CDR3 sequence: CASSLDGGYGYTF. The CDR3 nucleotides are TGTGCCAGCAGCTTAGACGGGGGCTATGGCTACACCTTC.

This clonotype was observed at least ten times. This chain joins TRBV2 and TRBJ1-1, with D possibly matching TRBD1 (6 bases). V lost 6 bases and J 1 base, leaving 18 bases between the germline ends. Germline V CDR1 and CDR2: SNHLY, FYNNEI. This CDR3 is 16 amino acids long. The CDR3 sequence is CASRKPGARGNTEAFF. CDR3 bases: TGTGCCAGCAGGAAACCAGGGGCTAGAGGGAACACTGAAGCTTTCTTT.

This clonotype was picked up many times. V gene TRBV11-3 combines with J gene TRBJ1-1; 7 bases match TRBD1. V shed 5 bases, J shed 6 bases, and the junction held 9 bases outside the gene matches. CDR1 SGHNT and CDR2 YENEEA come from the germline V gene. This CDR3 comprises 14 residues. The CDR3 sequence is CASSLSGQIAEAFF. The CDR3, as DNA: TGTGCCAGCAGCCTTTCGGGACAGATCGCTGAAGCTTTCTTT.

This clonotype has a count of ten or more. The rearrangement links TRBV2 to TRBJ1-1; D may be TRBD1 (6 bases). Trimming shortened V by 7 bases and J by 2 bases, and 17 bases separated the two germline ends. This CDR3 has 15 residues. Germline CDR1 is SNHLY and CDR2 is FYNNEI. The CDR3 region has the DNA TGTGCCAGCACCCCCCCCGGGGGGCGCAACACTGAAGCTTTCTTT. Amino acids: CASTPPGGRNTEAFF.

The J gene is TRBJ2-5, the V gene TRBV19, with 7 positions matching TRBD1. Germline CDR1 and CDR2: LNHDA and SQIVND (reference sequence). The J segment lost 2 bases and the V segment lost 5 bases, leaving 5 bases of the junction unmatched. This CDR3 has 14 amino acids. The CDR3 sequence is CASSGAGGQETQYF. The CDR3 DNA follows: TGTGCCAGTAGTGGGGCAGGGGGTCAAGAGACCCAGTACTTC.

There are many counts of this clonotype. V is TRBV7-8 and J is TRBJ2-7, with 14 bases aligning to TRBD2. V lost 3 bases, J lost 2 bases, and 3 bases stayed unmatched. The CDR3 extends over 16 amino acids. Germline loops: CDR1 SGHVS, CDR2 FQNEAQ. The CDR3 DNA is TGTGCCAGCAGCTTGGGACTAGCGGGGGTGACCTACGAGCAGTACTTC. Translated: CASSLGLAGVTYEQYF.

This chain connects TRBV4-1 to TRBJ1-5; no clear D gene. The V and J ends lost 5 bases and 5 bases respectively, with 10 bases between them. CDR1 is MGHRA and CDR2 is YSYEKL in the germline V gene. This CDR3 comprises 13 residues. CDR3 DNA: TGCGCCAGCAGCGCCAAGATCGATCAGCCCCAGCATTTT. It encodes CASSAKIDQPQHF.